The subject of this entry is one T cell receptor (beta chain). A few counts support this clonotype. The target of this receptor is not known. Per-base quality was not reported, and no clone a single base away is much larger than it. These data are taken from a study of regulatory T cells in long-lasting Graves disease (TCRdb year 2021). Looking at the study overall: Antithyroid drugs had been taken for less than 3 months by newly diagnosed Graves' disease patients. Persistent Graves' disease patients were compared with newly diagnosed Graves' disease patients by peripheral blood TCR sequencing and RNA sequencing. The study was registered as a clinical trial and conducted in China. A total of around 35 samples underwent TCR sequencing: some 13 from persistent and roughly 20 from newly diagnosed Graves' disease patients.

Results and caveats for the whole study, not just this receptor: Persistent disease showed preferential use of TRBV28, TRBJ1-2 and TRBJ2-5, whereas newly diagnosed disease favored TRBV20-1 and TRBJ2-1. Patients with persistent disease shared more public clonotypes (roughly 2,900) than newly diagnosed patients did (approximately 970). Sequencing and analysis were limited to the TCR beta chain. Only peripheral blood was studied, because thyroid tissue, the primary lesion, was inaccessible. The authors acknowledged the small sample size as a limitation that may reduce accuracy. Compared with newly diagnosed patients, patients with persistent Graves' disease had lower TCR Shannon entropy and fewer highly expanded clones, which suggests clonal expansion.

Interpreted using the paper, the time point label stands for: newly diagnosed GD, antithyroid drugs for less than 3 months. RNA was extracted from PBMCs in TRIzol for both TCR sequencing and RNA sequencing. Graves' disease was diagnosed according to American Thyroid Association guidelines. Recruitment of patients was carried out at an endocrinology department in Xi'an, China. From each patient, around 9 milliliters of peripheral blood was collected into an EDTA anticoagulant tube. Ficoll Paque Plus density gradient separation was used to isolate PBMCs, and no further T cell sorting was performed. An Agilent 2100 Bioanalyzer and agarose gel were used to check RNA quality, while a NanoDrop 2000 measured RNA concentration. Library preparation was by multiplex PCR. Sequencing was performed on an Illumina HiSeq 4000. CDR3 regions were amplified by Arm-PCR with iRepertoire HTBI primers to construct TCR beta libraries. Gel purification was performed on PCR products prior to sequencing. The authors' pipeline ran thus. Gene usage analysis of CDR3 amino acid clonotypes used the approximately 56 TRBV and about 15 TRBJ segments found across samples. COPE and FqMerger were used to merge the filtered high-quality paired reads into contigs. BLAST was used to align contigs to IMGT TRBV, TRBD and TRBJ reference genes, and CDR3 was defined according to IMGT. Any clonotype with a frequency above 0.1% was counted as a highly expanded clone. Shannon entropy was used to measure repertoire diversity, and the Gini coefficient was used to measure V-J evenness. Public clonotypes were defined as clonotypes shared by more than one individual. TCRdb's own reprocessing of the public reads used fastp at Q25 and MiXCR and kept productive beta chains. All rows with the same CDR3 protein become a single entry with the most common DNA and genes. TCRdb's processing, not the authors', yielded these V and J calls. The sample yields 400,000 to 500,000 distinct CDR3 sequences; 15% were counted once. The ten largest clones represent about 7.6% of the sample.

Spanning cysteine to phenylalanine, the CDR3 consists of 16 amino acids. Just CDR3 DNA is preserved here, 48 bases in frame from base 1. CDR1 SNHLY and CDR2 FYNNEI were looked up in the germline V gene. Clipping removes 7 bases from V and 5 bases from J, with 10 as the unmatched junction base count. These data were likewise used in another study, on T cells in Graves' hyperthyroidism and ophthalmopathy. Reported in the second study: A patient counted as having stable Graves' hyperthyroidism if no progression to ophthalmopathy occurred over 18 months of follow-up. The hyperthyroidism patients were between 18 and 65 years old and newly diagnosed, with a disease duration of less than 2 months. Exclusion was applied to patients with uncontrolled infections, other autoimmune diseases, pregnancy or lactation. Diagnoses were based on clinical symptoms, serum thyroxine and TRAb, thyroid ultrasound and orbital computed tomography. The first round of RT-PCR for the TCR CDR3 was performed with the HTBI primer set and the Qiagen OneStep RT-PCR kit. Most expanded thyroid clonotypes (frequency above 0.001) were also detected in blood, a finding suggesting that blood repertoires may reflect thyroid immune responses. A model built on a 13 V-J signature distinguished ophthalmopathy from stable hyperthyroidism, reaching around 87% sensitivity and under 84% specificity in cross-validation and 80%/75% in testing. In validation, the model predicted progression to ophthalmopathy a median of roughly 6.2 months before onset, with roughly 70% sensitivity and roughly 72% specificity. A discovery cohort of roughly 100 patients, 43 with Graves' ophthalmopathy and 55 to 60 with stable Graves' hyperthyroidism, was used to find distinguishing TCR V-J signatures. Whether ophthalmopathy could be predicted prospectively was tested in an independent validation cohort made up of fewer than 20 hyperthyroidism patients plus 17 patients who later progressed to ophthalmopathy. For training and testing, the 100 or so patients in the discovery cohort were randomly divided in a 7:3 ratio. In about 6 Graves' hyperthyroidism patients, the study also compared T-cell repertoires from thyroid tissue with T-cell repertoires from blood. Once sampling was done, hyperthyroidism patients were given methimazole at a starting dose of 30 mg daily, whereas ophthalmopathy patients were given high-dose intravenous methylprednisolone. The libraries were constructed in a second round of multiplex PCR and then size-selected and purified. Paired-end sequencing of the libraries was performed with 100 bp reads on an Illumina HiSeq2000. SOAPnuke was used to process the raw data, removing reads that contained adapters or uncalled bases, had a mean Phred below 15, or lacked an exact match to the constant primer or identifier. COPE v1.2.5 was used to merge high-quality paired reads, and clonotypes were defined as unique nucleotide sequences. MiTCR v1.1 was used to align clonotypes to the IMGT TRBV, TRBD and TRBJ reference segments. Only V-J combinations with frequency above 0.0001, covering 99% to 99.2% of repertoires, were analysed. The TCS score was defined as the ratio of F50 (clonal expansion) to E x V (chaos), calculated using BLOSUM62-based TCRdist between CDR3 peptides within each V-J. Welch's t-statistics and random forest reduced fewer than 550 V-J features to about 12, which were used in a naive Bayes classifier (R e1071). Sample size was not statistically predetermined, and investigators were not blinded to group allocation. TCR Vbeta CDR3 sequencing of fewer than 150 peripheral blood samples (43 ophthalmopathy, around 80 hyperthyroidism and 17 progressor patients) is reported in the paper.

The clonotype comes from a middle-aged woman with Graves disease. Donor details come from another sample of the same person, matched by shared clones. This material consisted of peripheral blood mononuclear cells (PBMCs), taken at new diagnosis, from a patient treated with antithyroid drugs. This receptor chain uses TRBV2 and TRBJ2-1, with 11 central nucleotides matching TRBD2. CDR3 sequence: CASNRLAGPPNNEQFF. The DNA sequence is given as TGTGCCAGCAACAGACTAGCGGGACCGCCTAACAATGAGCAGTTCTTC.